Described below is a single T cell receptor (beta chain) sequence and its context. Antigen specificity is unknown. These data are taken from a study of blood T cells in healthy people across ages. Study observations and caveats: More naive CD4+ cells and higher diversity marked long-lived donors relative to aged donors. Measured against age, TCR beta diversity per million T cells decreased in a roughly linear manner.

CDR1 and CDR2 from the germline V gene are KGHSH and LQKENI. The ends lost 3 bases at V and 4 bases at J; junction bases unmatched: 6. The CDR3 consists of 15 residues. For the second PCR, which ran for roughly 6 to 12 cycles, a sample-barcoded 5' primer and a J-beta primer mix were used. TCRdb reprocessed the 5' RACE reads via MiXCR and lists one record per CDR3 protein. The sample lists hundreds of thousands of distinct CDR3 sequences, under 25% occurring once. This chain connects TRBV18 to TRBJ2-5; 9 nucleotides align to TRBD2. The sequencing sample was made of blood. The receptor was isolated from a man between 65 and 85 years old in good health. The CDR3 sequence is CASSPRGGRGETQYF. The CDR3 DNA is TGTGCCAGCTCACCGCGGGGGGGACGAGGAGAGACCCAGTACTTC.